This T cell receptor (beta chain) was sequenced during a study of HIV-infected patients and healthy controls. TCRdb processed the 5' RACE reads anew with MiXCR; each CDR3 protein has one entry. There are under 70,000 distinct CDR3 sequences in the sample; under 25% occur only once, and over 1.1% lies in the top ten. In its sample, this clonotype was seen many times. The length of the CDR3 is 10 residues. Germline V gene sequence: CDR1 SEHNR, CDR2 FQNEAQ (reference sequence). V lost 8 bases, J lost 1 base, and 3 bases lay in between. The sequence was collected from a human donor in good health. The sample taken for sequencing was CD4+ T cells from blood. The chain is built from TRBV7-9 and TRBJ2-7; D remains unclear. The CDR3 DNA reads TGTGCCAGCGGTTCCTACGAGCAGTACTTC. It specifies CASGSYEQYF.